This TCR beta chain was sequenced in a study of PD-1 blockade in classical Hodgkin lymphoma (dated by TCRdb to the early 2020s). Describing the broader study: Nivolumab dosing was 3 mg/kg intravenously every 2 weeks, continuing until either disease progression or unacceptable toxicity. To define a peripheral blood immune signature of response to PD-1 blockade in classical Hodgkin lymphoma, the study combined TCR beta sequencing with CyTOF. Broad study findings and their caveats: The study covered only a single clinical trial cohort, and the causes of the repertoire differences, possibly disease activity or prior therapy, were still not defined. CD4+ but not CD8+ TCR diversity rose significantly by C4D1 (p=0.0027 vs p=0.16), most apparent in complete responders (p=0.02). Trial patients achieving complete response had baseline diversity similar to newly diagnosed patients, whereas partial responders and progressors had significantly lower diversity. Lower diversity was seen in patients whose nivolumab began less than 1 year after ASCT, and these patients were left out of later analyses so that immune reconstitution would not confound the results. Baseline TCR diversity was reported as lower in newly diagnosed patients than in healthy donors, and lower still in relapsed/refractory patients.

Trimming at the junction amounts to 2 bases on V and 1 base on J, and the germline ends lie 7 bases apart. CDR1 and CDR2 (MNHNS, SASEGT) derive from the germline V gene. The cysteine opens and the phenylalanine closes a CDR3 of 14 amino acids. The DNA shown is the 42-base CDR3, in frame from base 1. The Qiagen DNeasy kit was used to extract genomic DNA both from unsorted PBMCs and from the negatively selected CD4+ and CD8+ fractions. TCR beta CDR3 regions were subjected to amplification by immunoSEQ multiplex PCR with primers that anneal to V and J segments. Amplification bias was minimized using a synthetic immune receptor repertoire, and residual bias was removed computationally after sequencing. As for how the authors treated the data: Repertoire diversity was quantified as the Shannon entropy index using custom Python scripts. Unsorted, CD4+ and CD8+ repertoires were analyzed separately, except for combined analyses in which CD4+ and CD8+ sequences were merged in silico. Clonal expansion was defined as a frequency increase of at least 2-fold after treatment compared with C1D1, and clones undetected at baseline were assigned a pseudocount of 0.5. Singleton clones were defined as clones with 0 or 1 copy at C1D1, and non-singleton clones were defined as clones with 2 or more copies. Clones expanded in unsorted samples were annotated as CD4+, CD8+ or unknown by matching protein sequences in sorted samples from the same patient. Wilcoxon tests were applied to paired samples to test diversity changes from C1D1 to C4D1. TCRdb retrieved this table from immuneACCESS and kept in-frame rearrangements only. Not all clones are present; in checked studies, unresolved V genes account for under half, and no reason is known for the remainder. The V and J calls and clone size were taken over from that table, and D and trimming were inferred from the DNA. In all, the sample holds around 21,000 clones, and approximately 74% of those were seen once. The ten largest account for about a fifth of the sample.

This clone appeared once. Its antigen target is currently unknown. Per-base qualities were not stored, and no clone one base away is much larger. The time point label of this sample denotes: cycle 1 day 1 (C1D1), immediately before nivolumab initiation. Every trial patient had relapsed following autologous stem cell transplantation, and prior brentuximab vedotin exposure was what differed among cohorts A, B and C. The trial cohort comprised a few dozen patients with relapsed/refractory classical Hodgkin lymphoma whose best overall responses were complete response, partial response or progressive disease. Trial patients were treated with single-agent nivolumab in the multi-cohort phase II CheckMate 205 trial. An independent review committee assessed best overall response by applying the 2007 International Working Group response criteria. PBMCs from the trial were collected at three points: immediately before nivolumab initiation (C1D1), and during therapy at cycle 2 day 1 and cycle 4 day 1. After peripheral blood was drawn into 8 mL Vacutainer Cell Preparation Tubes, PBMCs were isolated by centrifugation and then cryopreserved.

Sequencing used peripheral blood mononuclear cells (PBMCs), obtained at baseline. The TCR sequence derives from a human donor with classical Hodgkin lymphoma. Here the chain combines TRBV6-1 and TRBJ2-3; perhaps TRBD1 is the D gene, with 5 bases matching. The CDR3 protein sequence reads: CASSESRGTDTQYF. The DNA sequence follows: TGTGCCAGCAGTGAATCCAGGGGCACAGATACGCAGTATTTT.